The clone carrying this T cell receptor beta chain was recorded at least ten times. These data belong to a study of esophageal squamous cell carcinoma under preoperative chemotherapy. On the study more broadly: TCR repertoires were profiled from both peripheral blood T cells and tumor-infiltrating lymphocytes.

TCRdb reprocessed the PCR reads with MiXCR, giving one entry per CDR3 protein. The sample records approximately 30,000 distinct CDR3 sequences, under 55% being singletons. The CDR3 has 16 residues. V was cut by 4 bases and J by 0 bases, with 14 bases left in between. Germline CDR1 reads SGHDN; CDR2 reads FVKESK. Time point denoted: before preoperative PTX-NDP chemotherapy. This material was collected from a patient given preoperative chemotherapy. The clonotype was recovered from a human donor with esophageal squamous cell carcinoma. The donor label of this sample is uncertain. The rearrangement uses TRBV14 and TRBJ2-3; D might be TRBD2 (6 bases). The CDR3 loop is CASSRPGLSSTDTQYF. The CDR3, as DNA: TGTGCCAGCAGCCGACCGGGACTTAGTAGCACAGATACGCAGTATTTT.